The 27 T cell receptor beta chains below come from one sample, sequenced in a study of CD8 T cells in ankylosing spondylitis. TCRdb passed the 5' RACE reads through MiXCR, listing each CDR3 protein once. The data hold about 39,000 distinct CDR3 sequences, with approximately 3% observed a single time. Sequencing was performed on blood, either unsorted or a sorted T cell fraction (not recorded which). The receptors come from a male donor with ankylosing spondylitis or in good health (not recorded which).

V is TRBV9 and J is TRBJ2-5; 9 positions agree with TRBD1. V dropped 3 bases and J dropped 5; count of bases not matched to a gene: 11. The CDR3 loop spans 16 amino acids. Germline CDR1 is SGDLS and CDR2 is YYNGEE. CDR3 loop: CASSGRRDRVSETQYF. The CDR3 bases are TGTGCCAGCAGCGGCCGCCGGGACAGGGTATCGGAGACCCAGTACTTC. The full variable domain, in which reference TRBV9 and TRBJ2-5 provide the parts outside the CDR3, is DSGVTQTPKHLITATGQRVTLRCSPRSGDLSVYWYQQSLDQGLQFLIQYYNGEERAKGNILERFSAQQFPDLHSELNLSSLELGDSALYFCASSGRRDRVSETQYFGPGTRLLVL.

This clonotype showed up many times. This chain links TRBV9 with TRBJ2-2; the D gene is possibly TRBD1 (7 bases). Germline V gives CDR1 SGDLS, CDR2 YYNGEE. This CDR3 is 15 amino acids long. V shed 4 bases and J shed 4 bases, with 14 bases lying between them. The CDR3 nucleotides are TGTGCCAGCAGCCCAGACAGGGAGGCCACCGGGGAGCTGTTTTTT. It specifies CASSPDREATGELFF.

There are many counts of this clonotype. This chain links TRBV9 with TRBJ2-7; D could derive from TRBD1 or TRBD2 (5 bases each). This CDR3 has 14 amino acids. Germline V gives CDR1 SGDLS, CDR2 YYNGEE. Trimming stripped 0 bases from V and 3 bases from J, with 10 bases between. The CDR3, as DNA: TGTGCCAGCAGCGTAGGGGGAGACAGCTACGAGCAGTACGTC. Translating gives CASSVGGDSYEQYV.

Ten or more counts support this clonotype. J is TRBJ2-3 and V is TRBV9; 12 bases line up with TRBD2. Germline V gene data show CDR1 as SGDLS and CDR2 as YYNGEE. With V trimmed by 2 bases and J by 4 bases, 29 bases remained unmatched. CDR3 size: 24 residues. CDR3 in amino acids: CASSVRPPARGVSSGGAFADTQYF. CDR3 sequence (DNA): TGTGCCAGCAGCGTCCGACCCCCGGCTCGGGGGGTTTCTAGCGGGGGGGCCTTTGCAGATACGCAGTATTTT. The full variable domain, with the rest looked up from reference TRBV9 and TRBJ2-3, is DSGVTQTPKHLITATGQRVTLRCSPRSGDLSVYWYQQSLDQGLQFLIQYYNGEERAKGNILERFSAQQFPDLHSELNLSSLELGDSALYFCASSVRPPARGVSSGGAFADTQYFGPGTRLTVL.

This clonotype was detected ten times or more. The chain joins TRBV9 to TRBJ2-3; tentatively, D is TRBD1 (6 bases). Trimming took off 0 bases at V and 0 bases at J, with 11 bases between the two ends. The CDR3 loop spans 16 amino acids. CDR1 is SGDLS and CDR2 is YYNGEE in the germline V gene. Written as DNA, the CDR3 is TGTGCCAGCAGCGTAGGTCCGGGACAAAGCACAGATACGCAGTATTTT. Translating gives CASSVGPGQSTDTQYF.

The table lists this clonotype with many counts. The rearrangement links TRBV9 to TRBJ2-5; D might be TRBD1 (5 bases). This CDR3 comprises 14 residues. The V gene's germline CDR1 is SGDLS and CDR2 YYNGEE. V lost 3 bases and J lost 5, with 14 bases in between. CDR3 amino acids: CASSADRGLETQYF. For the CDR3, the DNA is TGTGCCAGCAGCGCCGACAGAGGATTGGAGACCCAGTACTTC. Together with reference TRBV9 and TRBJ2-5, the CDR3 gives the full variable domain: DSGVTQTPKHLITATGQRVTLRCSPRSGDLSVYWYQQSLDQGLQFLIQYYNGEERAKGNILERFSAQQFPDLHSELNLSSLELGDSALYFCASSADRGLETQYFGPGTRLLVL.

This clonotype was detected ten times or more. The gene calls are TRBV9 and TRBJ2-1; D may be TRBD2 (6 bases). The CDR3 totals 14 residues. With 3 bases removed from V and 14 bases from J, the gap between germline ends came to 21 bases. Germline CDR1 is SGDLS and CDR2 is YYNGEE. The CDR3 sequence is CASSERGGDDLKFF. As DNA, the CDR3 is TGTGCCAGCAGCGAGAGGGGCGGGGACGATTTGAAGTTCTTC.

This clonotype was seen ten or more times. The chain has TRBV28 and TRBJ2-7, with D possibly being TRBD2 (5 bases). V was trimmed by 8 bases and J by 2 bases, leaving 16 bases between them. Per the germline V gene, CDR1 is MDHEN and CDR2 is SYDVKM. The CDR3 extends over 14 amino acids. CDR3 in amino acids: CASPRVVTPYEQYV. The CDR3 DNA reads TGTGCCAGCCCGAGGGTAGTGACCCCCTACGAGCAGTACGTC.

This clonotype was seen many times. The chain carries TRBV9 and TRBJ1-1; D not certain. Trimming took off 0 bases at V and 4 bases at J, with 13 bases between the two ends. Germline V gene lookup returns CDR1 SGDLS and CDR2 YYNGEE. The CDR3 spans 15 residues. CDR3 region: CASSVEGRMGTEAFF. DNA of the CDR3: TGTGCCAGCAGCGTAGAGGGCAGAATGGGCACTGAAGCTTTCTTT.

This clonotype is medium-sized. The rearrangement uses TRBV9 and TRBJ1-2; D is unclear. This CDR3 region has 13 residues. The germline CDR1 and CDR2 sequences are SGDLS and YYNGEE. V was shortened by 2 bases and J by 8 bases, with 13 bases between the two germline ends. The CDR3 DNA follows: TGTGCCAGCAGCGTCATTACCGGGTTAGGCTACACCTTC. Its translation: CASSVITGLGYTF.

This clonotype was observed many times. The chain links TRBV9 to TRBJ2-5, with unresolved D. There are 17 residues in the CDR3. Trimming stripped 0 bases from V and 4 bases from J, with 19 bases between. CDR1 and CDR2 from the germline V gene are SGDLS and YYNGEE. This CDR3 is CASSVGDEHVLSETQYF. CDR3 nucleotide sequence: TGTGCCAGCAGCGTAGGCGACGAGCATGTGCTTTCAGAGACCCAGTACTTC. Full variable domain (rest looked up from reference TRBV9 and TRBJ2-5): DSGVTQTPKHLITATGQRVTLRCSPRSGDLSVYWYQQSLDQGLQFLIQYYNGEERAKGNILERFSAQQFPDLHSELNLSSLELGDSALYFCASSVGDEHVLSETQYFGPGTRLLVL.

This clonotype was picked up many times. The rearrangement links TRBV7-3 to TRBJ2-7, with 7 bases matching TRBD1. The length of the CDR3 is 13 residues. V was clipped by 8 bases and J by 5 bases; unmatched bases: 9. The germline V gene encodes CDR1 SGHTA and CDR2 FQGTGA. CDR3 sequence: CASQSRDRDEQYV. As DNA, the CDR3 is TGTGCCAGCCAAAGCCGGGACAGAGACGAGCAGTACGTC.

This clonotype came up many times. The gene calls are TRBV9 and TRBJ1-4; D possibly corresponds to TRBD1 (5 bases). The V gene lost 4 bases and the J gene lost 8 bases, with 15 bases spanning the gap. The CDR3 length is 14 residues. Germline assignment: CDR1 SGDLS and CDR2 YYNGEE. DNA of the CDR3: TGTGCCAGCAGCCCCAGTGGGGGGACGGAAAAACTGTTTTTT. This gives the protein CASSPSGGTEKLFF.

Many counts were recorded for this clonotype. The rearrangement uses TRBV9 and TRBJ1-5; D might be TRBD1 (5 bases). The CDR3 is made up of 15 amino acids. V was clipped by 4 bases and J by 9 bases, with 20 bases between them. Germline loops: CDR1 SGDLS, CDR2 YYNGEE. CDR3 nucleotide sequence: TGTGCCAGCAGCCCAGGGACCGGGAGTAATGGGCCCCAGCATTTT. This sequence encodes CASSPGTGSNGPQHF.

This clonotype was counted at least ten times. V usage is TRBV9 and J usage is TRBJ2-3, with D unresolved. Per germline, CDR1 SGDLS and CDR2 YYNGEE. This CDR3 has 15 amino acids. Trimming removed 0 bases from V and 6 bases from J, with 14 bases in between. CDR3 bases: TGTGCCAGCAGCGTAGGATCCGCCGCCAGGGATACGCAGTATTTT. Its protein is CASSVGSAARDTQYF.

This clonotype came up many times. The CDR3 coding sequence is TGTGCCAGCAGCGTAGCTCAGGGCTACAATGAGCAGTTCTTC. This gives the protein CASSVAQGYNEQFF. The chain is built from TRBV9 and TRBJ2-1; weak D call: TRBD1 (5 bases). The CDR3 consists of 14 residues. Trimming shortened V by 0 bases and J by 3 bases, and 7 bases separated the two germline ends. The V gene's germline CDR1 is SGDLS and CDR2 YYNGEE.

This clonotype has at least ten counts. The chain recombines TRBV9 with TRBJ1-4, with D possibly being TRBD1 (5 bases). The CDR3 is 15 residues long. Trimming stripped 1 base from V and 7 bases from J, with 14 bases between. The germline V gene has CDR1 SGDLS and CDR2 YYNGEE. The CDR3 loop is CASSVTAGKGEKLFF. Written as DNA, the CDR3 is TGTGCCAGCAGCGTAACGGCAGGGAAGGGTGAAAAACTGTTTTTT. The full variable domain, its missing parts supplied by reference TRBV9 and TRBJ1-4, is DSGVTQTPKHLITATGQRVTLRCSPRSGDLSVYWYQQSLDQGLQFLIQYYNGEERAKGNILERFSAQQFPDLHSELNLSSLELGDSALYFCASSVTAGKGEKLFFGSGTQLSVL.

Ten or more counts support this clonotype. The chain couples TRBV28 to TRBJ2-5; a weak D match, TRBD1 (6 bases). CDR1 and CDR2 from the germline V gene are MDHEN and SYDVKM. Trimming took 9 bases from V and 2 from J, leaving 10 bases between them. The CDR3 runs 12 residues. The CDR3 nucleotides are TGTGCCAGGGGACATCAACAAGAGACCCAGTACTTC. Translating it yields CARGHQQETQYF.

This clonotype qualifies as medium-sized. The V and J genes are TRBV9 and TRBJ2-5; 10 bases are shared with TRBD2. The CDR3 length is 15 residues. Germline assignment: CDR1 SGDLS and CDR2 YYNGEE. V shed 0 bases, J shed 5 bases, and the junction held 4 bases outside the gene matches. In DNA form, the CDR3 reads TGTGCCAGCAGCGTAGCCCCTAGCGGGGGTGAGACCCAGTACTTC. Translating it yields CASSVAPSGGETQYF.

This clonotype has at least ten counts. The J gene is TRBJ2-2, the V gene TRBV9, with a tentative D call TRBD1 (6 bases). V was trimmed by 3 bases and J by 2 bases, leaving 11 bases between them. CDR3 length equals 15 residues. CDR1 is SGDLS, CDR2 YYNGEE, per germline. The CDR3 sequence: CASSAQGGNTGELFF. CDR3 nucleotide sequence: TGTGCCAGCAGCGCACAGGGTGGTAACACCGGGGAGCTGTTTTTT.

This clonotype came up many times. This rearrangement joins TRBV9 to TRBJ2-5; D unclear. This CDR3 spans 14 amino acids. CDR1 SGDLS and CDR2 YYNGEE come from the germline V gene. V gave up 0 bases and J gave up 5 bases, with 11 bases separating them. As DNA, the CDR3 is TGTGCCAGCAGCGTAGAAGGTTACGCTGAGACCCAGTACTTC. Translated: CASSVEGYAETQYF.

This clonotype was recorded many times. The J gene is TRBJ2-1, the V gene TRBV9; D unclear. CDR1 is SGDLS, CDR2 YYNGEE, per germline. With 4 bases removed from V and 0 bases from J, the gap between germline ends came to 11 bases. This CDR3 contains 15 residues. DNA of the CDR3: TGTGCCAGCAGCACCGGGTCCAGCTCCTACAATGAGCAGTTCTTC. Its protein is CASSTGSSSYNEQFF.

This clonotype was found many times. The rearrangement links TRBV9 to TRBJ1-2; 8 bases agree with TRBD1. Trimming removed 0 bases from V and 8 bases from J; junction bases left unmatched: 6. This CDR3 is built from 14 residues. Per germline, CDR1 SGDLS and CDR2 YYNGEE. In DNA form, the CDR3 reads TGTGCCAGCAGCGTAGGTCAGGGGGCGGCCGGCTACACCTTC. The encoded protein is CASSVGQGAAGYTF.

Many counts were recorded for this clonotype. The genes are TRBV9 and TRBJ2-2; D not certain. The CDR3 is 16 amino acids. The V gene's germline CDR1 is SGDLS and CDR2 YYNGEE. Trimming removed 0 bases from V and 5 bases from J, with 14 bases in between. DNA of the CDR3: TGTGCCAGCAGCGTAGCGGATCGAGCGTCTACCGGGGAGCTGTTTTTT. Translation: CASSVADRASTGELFF. The variable domain in full, completed from reference TRBV9 and TRBJ2-2, reads DSGVTQTPKHLITATGQRVTLRCSPRSGDLSVYWYQQSLDQGLQFLIQYYNGEERAKGNILERFSAQQFPDLHSELNLSSLELGDSALYFCASSVADRASTGELFFGEGSRLTVL.

In its sample, this clonotype was seen many times. This chain links TRBV9 with TRBJ2-1, with D perhaps matching TRBD2 (6 bases). From germline, CDR1 is SGDLS and CDR2 YYNGEE. The CDR3 loop spans 17 amino acids. V shed 0 bases and J shed 0 bases, with 13 bases lying between them. The CDR3 DNA sequence: TGTGCCAGCAGCGTAGATGGGAGGCCCCTCTCCTACAATGAGCAGTTCTTC. Translation gives CASSVDGRPLSYNEQFF.

This clonotype was detected many times. The chain links TRBV9 to TRBJ2-4, with 8 bases that match TRBD1. CDR1 is SGDLS and CDR2 is YYNGEE in the germline V gene. The CDR3 is made up of 14 amino acids. Trimming at V came to 4 bases and at J to 8 bases, leaving 8 bases not matched to a gene. The CDR3 sequence is CASSTDRGRDIQYF. As DNA, the CDR3 is TGTGCCAGCAGCACCGACAGGGGCCGGGACATTCAGTACTTC.

At least ten counts were recorded for this clonotype. The V gene is TRBV3-1, the J gene TRBJ2-7; 10 nucleotides agree with TRBD2. V lost 4 bases, J lost 1 base, and 13 bases stayed unmatched. The V gene's germline CDR1 is LGHDT and CDR2 YNNKEL (reference sequence). The CDR3 has 18 amino acids. CDR3 loop: CASSLPPPGLAVSYEQYV. DNA for the CDR3: TGTGCCAGCAGCCTCCCACCTCCTGGACTAGCGGTTTCCTACGAGCAGTACGTC.